The clone carrying this T cell receptor beta chain was recorded once. Its antigen is unidentified. MiXCR was run by TCRdb on the reads, yielding one entry per CDR3 protein. The sample has roughly 700,000 distinct CDR3 sequences; about 30% are singletons. The sample comes from a study of T cell repertoires in cytomegalovirus infection. In the study overall: Both recently identified HLA-C-restricted and well-studied HLA-B-restricted CMV epitopes were used in the study. Study observations and caveats: There were carriers of CMV plus the relevant HLA, and cumulative public TCR beta family frequency identified them. HLA-C-restricted, CMV-specific TCR beta clonotypes were dominant ex vivo.

This CDR3 is 12 amino acids long. Looked up from germline, CDR1 is WSHSY and CDR2 is SAAADI. V lost 6 bases and J 7 bases, leaving 11 bases between the germline ends. This sequence originates from a human donor in good health (CMV status not recorded). Some clones in this sample may be carry-over from other donors' samples. The chain is built from TRBV10-2 and TRBJ2-3; D not certain. Here the sequenced sample was cultured PBMCs, taken from culture after CMV antigen stimulation. The CDR3 region has the DNA TGCGCCAGCAGCATCGGTCGGAATACGCAGTATTTT. Its protein is CASSIGRNTQYF.